This section outlines one T cell receptor (beta chain) sequence together with its context. Data came from immunoSEQ multiplex PCR; TCRdb stores just in-frame clones and leaves some out. This table holds 400,000 to 450,000 clones, 75% to 95% found once. CDR1 MNHEY and CDR2 SVGAGI come from the germline V gene. The CDR3 consists of 12 residues. V lost 8 bases and J lost 11; bases outside the gene matches: 4. This record belongs to a study of control samples from healthy donors and cancer patients. This sequence joins TRBV6-5 and TRBJ1-4; 11 bases are shared with TRBD1. This clonotype originated in a man in his forties or fifties with head and neck cancer. Sequenced material: PBMCs. CDR3 sequence: CASGDRGGKLFF. The CDR3 nucleotides are TGTGCCAGCGGGGACAGGGGGGGGAAACTGTTTTTT.